This T cell receptor beta chain was captured by sequencing in a study of cytomegalovirus exposure and HLA in healthy donors. The PCR contained 60 Vbeta and 13 Jbeta primers. Generated by immunoSEQ multiplex PCR, the TCRdb table keeps only in-frame clones and is missing some. This table holds some 48,000 clones. There are 13 residues in the CDR3. Germline V gene sequence: CDR1 SGHTS, CDR2 YDEGEE. The V gene lost 0 bases and the J gene lost 4 bases, with 7 bases spanning the gap. The chain is built from TRBV5-8 and TRBJ1-1; TRBD1 is a possible D gene (5 bases). The sequence was collected from a male donor in good health and CMV-seropositive. The sample was PBMCs. CDR3 sequence: CASSLGRGTEAFF. In DNA form, the CDR3 reads TGTGCCAGCAGCTTGGGAAGGGGCACTGAAGCTTTCTTT.